The clone carrying this TCR beta chain was seen only a few times. Antigen specificity is unknown. This sample is part of a study of regulatory T cells in long-lasting Graves disease. The CDR3 has 16 residues. Germline CDR1 and CDR2: SGHNT and YYREEE (reference sequence). J was trimmed by 6 bases and V by 4 bases; bases with no gene match: 13. Researchers made TCR beta libraries by using iRepertoire HTBI primers and running Arm-PCR on CDR3 regions. TCRdb ran MiXCR on the multiplex PCR reads and lists one entry per CDR3 protein. This table has 450,000 or so distinct CDR3 sequences, 20% to 25% appearing once. Notes on the study in general: Favored usage of TRBV28, TRBJ1-2 and TRBJ2-5 was recorded in persistent disease. Accuracy may have suffered from the small sample size.

Sample time point: persistent/refractory GD, antithyroid drugs over 5 years with positive TRAb. The TCR library used RNA extracted from PBMCs. Patients with Graves' disease were diagnosed by American Thyroid Association guidelines. This receptor was obtained from a female donor with Graves disease. The J gene is TRBJ2-7, the V gene TRBV5-4; the match to TRBD2 covers 10 bases. Sequenced material: peripheral blood mononuclear cells (PBMCs), taken when the disease was refractory, from a patient treated with antithyroid drugs. For the CDR3, the DNA is TGTGCCAGCAGCCCCGAACCGCCGGGACTAGCGTTCGAGCAGTACTTC. Translating it yields CASSPEPPGLAFEQYF.